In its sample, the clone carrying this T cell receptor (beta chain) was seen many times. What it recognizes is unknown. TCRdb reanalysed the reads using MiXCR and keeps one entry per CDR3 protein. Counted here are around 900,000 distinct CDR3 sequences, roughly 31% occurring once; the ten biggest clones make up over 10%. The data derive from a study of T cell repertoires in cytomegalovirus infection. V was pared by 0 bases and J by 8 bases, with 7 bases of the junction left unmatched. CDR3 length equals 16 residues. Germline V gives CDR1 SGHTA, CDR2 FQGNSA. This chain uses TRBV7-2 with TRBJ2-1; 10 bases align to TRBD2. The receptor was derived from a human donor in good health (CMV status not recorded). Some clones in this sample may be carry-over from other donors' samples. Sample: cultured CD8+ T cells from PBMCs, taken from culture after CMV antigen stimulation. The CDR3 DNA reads TGTGCCAGCAGCTTAGCCCTAGCGGGGGTTGTCGATGAGCAGTTCTTC. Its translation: CASSLALAGVVDEQFF.